These 5 T cell receptor beta chains share one sample of origin, sequenced in a study of T cell changes during pregnancy in multiple sclerosis. Profiling relied on immunoSEQ multiplex PCR, and the TCRdb table lists in-frame clones only, not all of them. The table has tens of thousands of clones, around nine tenths seen once. This material consisted of peripheral blood, taken in the first trimester of pregnancy. The receptors were gathered from a female donor in good health, enrolled as a control in a pregnancy study.

In DNA form, the CDR3 reads TGTGCCAGCAGTGGACAGGGTTACGAGCAGTACTTC. Amino acid sequence: CASSGQGYEQYF. The chain carries TRBV6-1 and TRBJ2-7; 7 bases map to TRBD1. Per germline, CDR1 MNHNS and CDR2 SASEGT. J gave up 4 bases and V 4 bases, and 1 base lay outside the gene matches. The CDR3 is 12 residues long.

The chain uses TRBV5-8 and TRBJ1-2; D remains ambiguous. This CDR3 spans 13 amino acids. Trimming removed 2 bases from V and 3 bases from J, with 8 bases in between. The germline gives CDR1 SGHTS, CDR2 YDEGEE. For the CDR3, the DNA is TGTGCCAGCAGCTTCGGACTCTACTATGGCTACACCTTC. This codes for CASSFGLYYGYTF.

In regard to this clone: The junction departs from germline at one end; a sequencing error may be responsible. The chain is built from TRBV2 and TRBJ2-7, with D tentatively TRBD1 (5 bases). In germline, CDR1 is SNHLY, CDR2 FYNNEI. The CDR3 length is 14 residues. This chain's CDR3 is CASSEVGGAGRQNF. For the CDR3, the DNA is TGTGCCAGCAGTGAAGTTGGTGGGGCAGGGCGTCAGAACTTC.

The CDR3 sequence: CASSPLGTISTDTQYF. CDR3 nucleotides: TGCGCCAGCAGCCCCCTTGGCACCATTAGCACAGATACGCAGTATTTT. V and J are TRBV4-1 and TRBJ2-3; D not certain. The V end was cut by 4 bases, the J end by 0 bases, with 14 bases between. The CDR3 runs 16 residues. Germline CDR1 and CDR2: MGHRA and YSYEKL.

This chain links TRBV6-1 with TRBJ2-3; 8 nucleotides match TRBD2. Germline CDR1 MNHNS, CDR2 SASEGT. The CDR3 loop spans 12 amino acids. Trimming took 6 bases from V and 4 from J; bases not matched to a gene: 0. CDR3 amino acids: CASSGGADTQYF. DNA of the CDR3: TGTGCCAGCAGCGGGGGGGCAGATACGCAGTATTTT.